This entry describes one T cell receptor (beta chain). What it binds is unknown. The sample belongs to a study of T cells in localized non-small cell lung cancer. Study findings and constraints: The study linked higher blood T cell density to longer overall survival. Only one tumor region went through sequencing, so heterogeneity may still be there. For the top 100 tumor clones, a median around 61 also appeared in adjacent lung. It was uninvolved adjacent lung that showed the highest T cell clonality, exceeding tumor.

Here immunoSEQ multiplex PCR was the method, and the copy in TCRdb shows in-frame clones only, minus some. The sample contains 23,000 or so clones, about nine tenths of which appear only once. This receptor was taken from a woman aged 40-69 years with stage III lung adenocarcinoma. The source material was peripheral blood mononuclear cells, sampled before any cancer treatment.

CDR3 sequence reads: CASSQDWSHLQNEKLFF. Written as DNA, the CDR3 is TGCGCCAGCAGCCAAGATTGGTCGCACCTTCAAAATGAAAAACTGTTTTTT. V gene TRBV4-3 combines with J gene TRBJ1-4; D uncertain. The CDR3 consists of 17 residues. Germline CDR1 reads LGHNA; CDR2 reads YSLEER. The V end lost 0 bases, the J end lost 5 bases, and 16 bases lay between the germline ends.